This paragraph reports one T cell receptor beta chain. Source study methods: Estimates of nucleated cell counts were drawn from the amplification of reference gene primers. Clones were read by immunoSEQ multiplex PCR, and TCRdb kept only the in-frame ones, dropping some. Clonal size and the V and J genes are those of that table, whereas D and trimming came from the DNA. The sample records about 140,000 clones, 82% being singletons. The CDR3 extends over 13 amino acids. Trimming removed 7 bases from V and 3 bases from J; junction bases left unmatched: 5. This record comes from a study of blood T cell repertoires in COVID-19. Study overall: The cDNA or gDNA used as material had been derived from T cells, B-cell-depleted T cells, or PBMCs.

The V and J genes are TRBV12-3 or TRBV12-4 and TRBJ1-1; 7 positions agree with TRBD1. Input material: peripheral blood. The TCR originated in a woman of 80 years or more with acute or convalescent COVID-19. CDR3 nucleotide sequence: TGTGCCAGCACTCTGGACAGGTACACTGAAGCTTTCTTT. Protein sequence: CASTLDRYTEAFF.